This T cell receptor (beta chain) was identified in a study of blood T cells in healthy people across ages (dated by TCRdb to between 2015 and 2016). For the wider study: In model experiments, roughly one uniquely barcoded TCR beta cDNA molecule per two T cells was captured by template switching. To track age-related changes in TCR beta repertoire diversity, the study relied on deep sequencing normalized with unique cDNA molecular identifiers. Donors were grouped into four age groups: young (average approximately 16 years), middle-aged (roughly 37), aged (roughly 67) and long-lived (82). To avoid experimental bias, donors of different ages were distributed randomly across sequencing lanes. The study analyzed two additional independent replicas of 1 million unique cDNA reads from the same blood draw for two donors, one aged 18 to 30 and one aged 80 or older.

Beyond this particular receptor, the publication reports: Bulk unsorted PBMC profiling prevented conclusive comparison of naive and antigen-experienced compartments. Observed TCR beta diversity per million T cells fell roughly linearly with age, and a significant reduction was already apparent by age about 38. Because the CMV infection status of the donors was unknown, age-related changes in expanded clonotypes may potentially have been confounded. The long-lived group showed more naive CD4+ T cells, fewer expanded clones and increased TCR diversity than the aged group, suggesting age selection. Estimates of total diversity based on one million sequenced T cells were considered lower bounds and underestimates. Observed TCR beta diversity correlated strongly with the percentage of naive T cells measured by flow cytometry.

The roughly 37 donors, aged about 6 to 95 years, were systemically healthy Caucasian individuals from Russia. Approximately 9.7 milliliters of peripheral blood were drawn from each donor into EDTA-treated Vacutainer tubes. PBMCs were isolated by Ficoll-Paque density-gradient centrifugation, with at least 7 million obtained per sample. Trizol reagent was used to extract total RNA from PBMCs, with at least 5 micrograms per sample. Naive CD45RAhigh/CD27high T cell percentages were measured by flow cytometry on a PBMC aliquot from every donor. This clonotype was observed a few times. Its antigen remains undetermined. The input lacks base qualities; no much larger clone sits a single base away. The receptor library was made with 5' RACE. The instrument given in TCRdb is Illumina HiSeq 2500. The second PCR ran for about 7 to 11 cycles and used a J-beta primer mix along with a sample-barcoded 5' primer. A template-switch 5' adaptor carrying 12 random nucleotides introduced a unique molecular identifier onto each TCR beta cDNA molecule. At least 3 million CDR3-containing paired-end reads were obtained from each sample. All of the RNA was converted into first-strand cDNA using the Mint cDNA synthesis kit, with a TRBC-specific oligonucleotide serving as the primer. Following uracil-DNA glycosylase treatment, a first 18-cycle PCR with universal primers M1SS and BC2_uni_R was performed on all cDNA. The authors' pipeline ran thus. Each sample was normalized by randomly selecting 1 million high-quality reads, each carrying a distinct molecular identifier. Reads with shared molecular identifiers were discarded instead of being binned into consensus sequences. MiTCR, run with a Q25 quality threshold and the strictest error-elimination algorithm, handled CDR3 identification, clonotype clustering and error correction. A nonparametric unseen species model using Euler transformation provided a lower-bound estimate of total TCR beta diversity. TCRdb reran the public reads through fastp at Q25 and MiXCR, keeping productive beta chains. Under each unique CDR3 protein, matching rows form one entry showing the most common genes and DNA. None of the V and J calls come from the authors' own analysis; TCRdb made them. The sample includes roughly 500,000 distinct CDR3 sequences, with roughly 28% observed a single time. In total, the top ten clones hold 18% of the sample.

V is cut by 3 bases and J by 3 bases, and the space between the germline ends is 9 bases. The CDR3 holds 14 amino acids from the cysteine to the phenylalanine. Just CDR3 DNA is preserved here, 42 bases in frame from base 1. The sequenced sample consisted of blood. The TCR originated in a woman in her seventies in good health. The rearranged segments are TRBV12-3 or TRBV12-4 and TRBJ1-5; the D gene is not confidently resolved. The DNA reads TGTGCCAGCAGTTTGGGCAGGACCAATCAGCCCCAGCATTTT. It translates to CASSLGRTNQPQHF.